This T cell receptor beta chain was documented in a study of regulatory T cells in long-lasting Graves disease. Study-wide results and limits: Persistent disease preferred TRBV28, TRBJ1-2 and TRBJ2-5. Results may be inaccurate due to the small sample size. Less diverse TCR repertoires were seen in persistent Graves' patients than in newly diagnosed ones.

This clonotype was seen at least ten times. Its cognate antigen is unknown. According to the study, TCR beta libraries were built with iRepertoire HTBI primers and CDR3-region Arm-PCR. TCRdb passed the multiplex PCR reads through MiXCR, listing each CDR3 protein once. The sample lists 450,000 to 600,000 distinct CDR3 sequences, about 13% occurring once. Time point denoted: newly diagnosed GD, antithyroid drugs for less than 3 months. PBMC-derived RNA was used for the TCR library. With 6 bases clipped from V and 4 bases from J, the junction kept 16 bases outside the gene matches. Germline CDR1 reads MNHEY; CDR2 reads SMNVEV (reference sequence). The length of the CDR3 is 17 residues. Separately, the same data were catalogued under a study of T cells in Graves' hyperthyroidism and ophthalmopathy. From that study: Uncontrolled infection, other autoimmune disease, pregnancy or lactation disqualified patients from enrolment.

The sequencing here drew on peripheral blood mononuclear cells (PBMCs), taken at new diagnosis, from a patient treated with antithyroid drugs. This sequence joins TRBV27 and TRBJ2-3, with 7 bases that match TRBD1. This TCR came from a man aged 30 to 45 with Graves disease. The CDR3 sequence: CASSFNLQGKYADTQYF. CDR3 nucleotide sequence: TGTGCCAGCAGCTTCAACCTACAGGGGAAGTATGCAGATACGCAGTATTTT.